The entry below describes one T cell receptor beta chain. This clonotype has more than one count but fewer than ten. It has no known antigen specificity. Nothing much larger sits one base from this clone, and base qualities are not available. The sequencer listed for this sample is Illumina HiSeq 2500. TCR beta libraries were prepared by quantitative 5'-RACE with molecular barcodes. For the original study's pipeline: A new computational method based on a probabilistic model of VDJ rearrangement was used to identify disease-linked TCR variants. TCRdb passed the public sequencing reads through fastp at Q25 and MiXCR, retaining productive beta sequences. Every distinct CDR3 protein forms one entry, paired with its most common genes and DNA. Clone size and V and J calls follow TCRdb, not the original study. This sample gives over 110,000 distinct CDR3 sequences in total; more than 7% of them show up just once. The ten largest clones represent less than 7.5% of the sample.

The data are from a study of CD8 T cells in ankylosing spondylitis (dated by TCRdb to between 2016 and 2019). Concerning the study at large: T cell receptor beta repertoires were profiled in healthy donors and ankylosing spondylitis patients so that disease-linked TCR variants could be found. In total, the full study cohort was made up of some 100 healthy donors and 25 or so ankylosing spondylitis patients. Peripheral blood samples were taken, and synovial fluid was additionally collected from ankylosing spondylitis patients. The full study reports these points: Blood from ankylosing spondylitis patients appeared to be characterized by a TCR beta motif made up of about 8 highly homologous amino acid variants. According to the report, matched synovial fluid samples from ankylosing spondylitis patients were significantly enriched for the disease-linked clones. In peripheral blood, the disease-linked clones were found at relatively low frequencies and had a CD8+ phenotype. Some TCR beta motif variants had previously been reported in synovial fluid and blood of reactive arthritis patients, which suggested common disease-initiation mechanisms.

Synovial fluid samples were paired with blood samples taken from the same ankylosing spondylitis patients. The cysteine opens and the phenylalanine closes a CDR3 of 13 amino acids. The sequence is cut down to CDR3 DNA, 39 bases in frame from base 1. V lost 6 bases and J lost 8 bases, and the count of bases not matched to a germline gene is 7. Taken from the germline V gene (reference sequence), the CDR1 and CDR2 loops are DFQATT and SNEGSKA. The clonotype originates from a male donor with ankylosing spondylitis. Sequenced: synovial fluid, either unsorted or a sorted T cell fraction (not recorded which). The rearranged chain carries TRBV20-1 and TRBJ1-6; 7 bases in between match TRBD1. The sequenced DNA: TGCAGTGCGGGGCAGGGGGATTATTCACCCCTCCACTTT. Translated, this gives CSAGQGDYSPLHF.